These T cell receptor beta chains were read from a single sample in a study of molecular identifiers for immune sequencing clone quantification. TCRdb passed the PCR reads through MiXCR, listing each CDR3 protein once. The data contain a few hundred thousand distinct CDR3 sequences, around 25% of them singletons. The specimen was naive CD8+ T cells from blood, with Jurkat cell RNA spiked in. These receptors were taken from a human donor in good health. Some libraries in this study had Jurkat cell RNA spiked in. CDR3s include the opening cysteine and the closing phenylalanine or tryptophan. Only part of the rows carry a size: once, few, many, or a class if the clone is expanded.

>-|TRBV5-1|TRBJ2-2
CASSLVASGTANTGELFF
>-|TRBV2|TRBJ1-4
CASSEGRMLGNGDEKLFF
>-|TRBV6-5|TRBJ1-2
CASSYSKVGGSGYTF
>few|TRBV13|TRBJ2-2
CASSSLGRVPGELFF
>-|TRBV12-3/TRBV12-4|TRBJ2-5
CASSGTGGQTQYF
>few|TRBV15|TRBJ2-7
CATSRDRDRGYEQYF
>many|TRBV7-9|TRBJ2-3
CASSLESHTQYF
>-|TRBV12-3/TRBV12-4|TRBJ2-2
CASSPHTSGELFF
>many|TRBV4-1|TRBJ2-5
CASSHRDHQETQYF
>many|TRBV20-1|TRBJ1-1
CSARNRDYNEAFF
>few|TRBV9|TRBJ2-3
CASSVNPSPITDTQYF
>few|TRBV4-3|TRBJ2-7
CASSQGPVVYEQYF
>few|TRBV6-2/TRBV6-3|TRBJ1-5
CASSYETPNQPQHF
>many|TRBV28|TRBJ2-3
CASSETISTDTQYF
>many|TRBV30|TRBJ2-3
CAVGLAGSPTDTQYF